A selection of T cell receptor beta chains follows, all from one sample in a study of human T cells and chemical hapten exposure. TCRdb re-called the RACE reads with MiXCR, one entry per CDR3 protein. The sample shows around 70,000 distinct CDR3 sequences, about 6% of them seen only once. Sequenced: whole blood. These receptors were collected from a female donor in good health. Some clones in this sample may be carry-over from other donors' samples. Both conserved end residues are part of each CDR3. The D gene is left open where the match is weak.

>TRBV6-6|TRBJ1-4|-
CASSGRTETIEKLFF
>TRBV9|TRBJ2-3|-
CASSVVNSLTADTQYF
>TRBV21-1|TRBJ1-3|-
CASSKERTAGNTIYF
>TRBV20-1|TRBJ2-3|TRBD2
CSSGRAQDTQYF
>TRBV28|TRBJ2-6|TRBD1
CASSASQGAPGANVLTF
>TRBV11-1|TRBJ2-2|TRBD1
CASSSYGQGNTGELFF
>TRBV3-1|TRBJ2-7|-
CASSQEHPGSLSSYEQYF
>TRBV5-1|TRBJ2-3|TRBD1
CASSLAGTASTDTQYF
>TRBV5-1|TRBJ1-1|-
CASSLDLNTEAFF
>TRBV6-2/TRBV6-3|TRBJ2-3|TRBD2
CASSYKAGGPLTDTQYF